These T cell receptor beta chains were read from a single sample in a study of radiation and T cells in renal cell carcinoma. Sequencing used immunoSEQ multiplex PCR; TCRdb keeps in-frame clones, though not all of them. The profile shows about 130,000 clones, approximately 91% of them singletons. The source material was blood, sampled from a patient whose treatment included radiotherapy and nephrectomy. Receptors were obtained from a woman in her fifties or sixties with renal cell carcinoma. Both conserved end residues are part of each CDR3. Each record gives: clone size, J gene, V gene, D gene, CDR3 protein, CDR3 DNA. The D gene is left open where the match is weak. Size is omitted from some rows. Given values are once, few, many or a class for expanded clones.

clone_size: NA; j_call: TRBJ1-4; v_call: TRBV7-9; d_call: NA; cdr3_aa: CASSFEEKLFF; cdr3_nt: TGTGCCAGCAGCTTTGAAGAAAAACTGTTTTTT
clone_size: once; j_call: TRBJ1-5; v_call: TRBV19; d_call: NA; cdr3_aa: CASSITTGNNQPQHF; cdr3_nt: TGTGCCAGTAGTATCACAACAGGAAACAATCAGCCCCAGCATTTT
clone_size: NA; j_call: TRBJ1-3; v_call: TRBV29-1; d_call: NA; cdr3_aa: CSVLSNGNTIYF; cdr3_nt: TGCAGCGTTTTAAGTAATGGAAACACCATATATTTT
clone_size: NA; j_call: TRBJ2-3; v_call: TRBV25-1; d_call: NA; cdr3_aa: CASGHSQEVTDTQYF; cdr3_nt: TGTGCCAGCGGACACTCTCAAGAAGTCACAGATACGCAGTATTTT
clone_size: NA; j_call: TRBJ2-7; v_call: TRBV19; d_call: TRBD2; cdr3_aa: CASSMSGGAYEQYF; cdr3_nt: TGTGCCAGTAGTATGAGCGGGGGGGCTTACGAGCAGTACTTC
clone_size: NA; j_call: TRBJ2-3; v_call: TRBV6-6; d_call: TRBD1; cdr3_aa: CASSHPPGQRTDTQYF; cdr3_nt: TGTGCCAGCAGTCATCCTCCGGGACAGCGAACAGATACGCAGTATTTT
clone_size: NA; j_call: TRBJ1-4; v_call: TRBV5-5; d_call: TRBD1; cdr3_aa: CASSSLQGTNEKLFF; cdr3_nt: TGTGCCAGCAGCTCCTTACAGGGGACTAATGAAAAACTGTTTTTT
clone_size: few; j_call: TRBJ1-2; v_call: TRBV2; d_call: TRBD1; cdr3_aa: CASRVQGAYGYTF; cdr3_nt: TGTGCCAGCAGGGTACAGGGGGCGTATGGCTACACCTTC
clone_size: once; j_call: TRBJ1-4; v_call: TRBV9; d_call: TRBD1; cdr3_aa: CASSAGQGLREKLFF; cdr3_nt: TGTGCCAGCAGCGCCGGACAGGGGCTCAGGGAAAAACTGTTTTTT
clone_size: NA; j_call: TRBJ1-1; v_call: TRBV6-6; d_call: NA; cdr3_aa: CASSFKRGTEAFF; cdr3_nt: TGTGCCAGCAGTTTCAAGAGGGGAACTGAAGCTTTCTTT
clone_size: NA; j_call: TRBJ2-5; v_call: TRBV6-6; d_call: NA; cdr3_aa: CASSPSLGRETQYF; cdr3_nt: TGTGCCAGCAGCCCATCTTTGGGGCGGGAGACCCAGTACTTC
clone_size: once; j_call: TRBJ2-3; v_call: TRBV6-5; d_call: NA; cdr3_aa: CASCEGKSTDTQYF; cdr3_nt: TGTGCCAGCTGTGAAGGCAAGAGCACAGATACGCAGTATTTT
clone_size: NA; j_call: TRBJ1-1; v_call: TRBV9; d_call: NA; cdr3_aa: CASRGANTEAFF; cdr3_nt: TGTGCCAGCAGGGGGGCCAACACTGAAGCTTTCTTT
clone_size: once; j_call: TRBJ2-1; v_call: TRBV30; d_call: NA; cdr3_aa: CAWRGNNEQFF; cdr3_nt: TGTGCCTGGAGGGGTAACAATGAGCAGTTCTTC
clone_size: NA; j_call: TRBJ2-1; v_call: TRBV7-2; d_call: NA; cdr3_aa: CASSLDGGPFGEQFF; cdr3_nt: TGTGCCAGCAGCTTAGACGGGGGGCCTTTCGGTGAGCAGTTCTTC
clone_size: NA; j_call: TRBJ1-4; v_call: TRBV2; d_call: NA; cdr3_aa: CASSYRLLNEKLFF; cdr3_nt: TGTGCCAGCAGTTATCGCCTGTTGAATGAAAAACTGTTTTTT
clone_size: NA; j_call: TRBJ1-3; v_call: TRBV19; d_call: TRBD1; cdr3_aa: CASGWSQGASGNTIYF; cdr3_nt: TGTGCCAGTGGATGGTCACAGGGGGCGTCGGGAAACACCATATATTTT
clone_size: NA; j_call: TRBJ2-2; v_call: TRBV6-1; d_call: TRBD2; cdr3_aa: CAGTSGGTGELFF; cdr3_nt: TGTGCCGGGACTAGCGGGGGGACCGGGGAGCTGTTTTTT
clone_size: NA; j_call: TRBJ2-3; v_call: TRBV5-1; d_call: TRBD2; cdr3_aa: CASRPLGGGGTDTQYF; cdr3_nt: TGCGCCAGCAGGCCCTTGGGCGGGGGGGGCACAGATACGCAGTATTTT
clone_size: NA; j_call: TRBJ2-5; v_call: TRBV6-4; d_call: NA; cdr3_aa: CASSDLVTRSQGETQYF; cdr3_nt: TGTGCCAGCAGTGACTTGGTTACGCGGTCACAGGGAGAGACCCAGTACTTC
clone_size: NA; j_call: TRBJ2-7; v_call: TRBV5-1; d_call: NA; cdr3_aa: CASSSDNYEQYF; cdr3_nt: TGCGCCAGCAGCTCGGACAATTACGAGCAGTACTTC
clone_size: NA; j_call: TRBJ2-5; v_call: TRBV18; d_call: NA; cdr3_aa: CASSPPQETQYF; cdr3_nt: TGTGCCAGCTCACCCCCGCAAGAGACCCAGTACTTC
clone_size: NA; j_call: TRBJ1-1; v_call: TRBV6-1; d_call: NA; cdr3_aa: CASTDLARANTEAFF; cdr3_nt: TGTGCCAGCACCGACCTGGCCAGGGCGAACACTGAAGCTTTCTTT
clone_size: NA; j_call: TRBJ1-5; v_call: TRBV7-6; d_call: TRBD1; cdr3_aa: CASSPGQGGYSNQPQHF; cdr3_nt: TGTGCCAGCAGCCCGGGACAGGGGGGTTATAGCAATCAGCCCCAGCATTTT
clone_size: NA; j_call: TRBJ1-1; v_call: TRBV13; d_call: NA; cdr3_aa: CASSLDAELTEAFF; cdr3_nt: TGTGCCAGCAGCTTAGATGCCGAGTTAACTGAAGCTTTCTTT
clone_size: NA; j_call: TRBJ2-1; v_call: TRBV7-9; d_call: TRBD2; cdr3_aa: CASSFWASGPNEQFF; cdr3_nt: TGTGCCAGCAGCTTTTGGGCTAGCGGCCCAAATGAGCAGTTCTTC
clone_size: NA; j_call: TRBJ2-7; v_call: TRBV7-9; d_call: NA; cdr3_aa: CASSLGGAVFSYEQYF; cdr3_nt: TGTGCCAGCAGCTTAGGGGGGGCAGTATTCTCCTACGAGCAGTACTTC
clone_size: NA; j_call: TRBJ1-2; v_call: TRBV21-1; d_call: NA; cdr3_aa: CASSQVDRTDASSNYGYTF; cdr3_nt: TGTGCCAGCAGCCAAGTGGACAGGACCGATGCCTCTTCTAACTATGGCTACACCTTC
clone_size: NA; j_call: TRBJ1-1; v_call: TRBV25-1; d_call: TRBD1; cdr3_aa: CASSHTGTGSTEAFF; cdr3_nt: TGTGCCAGCAGTCACACCGGGACAGGCAGTACTGAAGCTTTCTTT
clone_size: NA; j_call: TRBJ1-1; v_call: TRBV6-5; d_call: NA; cdr3_aa: CASKVGRAGYTEAFF; cdr3_nt: TGTGCCAGCAAGGTCGGACGTGCAGGGTACACTGAAGCTTTCTTT
clone_size: NA; j_call: TRBJ1-6; v_call: TRBV2; d_call: NA; cdr3_aa: CASDIPNSPLHF; cdr3_nt: TGTGCCAGCGATATCCCGAATTCACCCCTCCACTTT
clone_size: once; j_call: TRBJ1-2; v_call: TRBV9; d_call: NA; cdr3_aa: CASSVDYRSYGYTF; cdr3_nt: TGTGCCAGCAGCGTAGATTACAGAAGTTATGGCTACACCTTC
clone_size: NA; j_call: TRBJ2-3; v_call: TRBV2; d_call: NA; cdr3_aa: CASSEARGAVTDTQYF; cdr3_nt: TGTGCCAGCAGTGAAGCGCGCGGGGCTGTTACAGATACGCAGTATTTT
clone_size: NA; j_call: TRBJ1-2; v_call: TRBV14; d_call: NA; cdr3_aa: CASSPQADYGYTF; cdr3_nt: TGTGCCAGCAGCCCTCAGGCCGACTATGGCTACACCTTC
clone_size: NA; j_call: TRBJ1-1; v_call: TRBV6-5; d_call: NA; cdr3_aa: CASSYSARVSAEAFF; cdr3_nt: TGTGCCAGCAGTTACTCAGCCAGGGTTAGTGCCGAAGCTTTCTTT
clone_size: NA; j_call: TRBJ1-6; v_call: TRBV18; d_call: TRBD1; cdr3_aa: CASSPLGQTGDNSPLHF; cdr3_nt: TGTGCCAGCTCACCACTGGGACAGACAGGGGATAATTCACCCCTCCACTTT
clone_size: NA; j_call: TRBJ1-5; v_call: TRBV2; d_call: NA; cdr3_aa: CASSEWDSNQPQHF; cdr3_nt: TGTGCCAGCAGTGAGTGGGACAGCAATCAGCCCCAGCATTTT
clone_size: NA; j_call: TRBJ1-4; v_call: TRBV7-2; d_call: TRBD1; cdr3_aa: CASSLGDRGVEKLFF; cdr3_nt: TGTGCCAGCAGCTTAGGGGACAGGGGGGTAGAAAAACTGTTTTTT
clone_size: NA; j_call: TRBJ2-2; v_call: TRBV10-3; d_call: NA; cdr3_aa: CAIGPQITGELFF; cdr3_nt: TGTGCCATCGGGCCGCAGATCACCGGGGAGCTGTTTTTT
clone_size: once; j_call: TRBJ1-4; v_call: TRBV5-5; d_call: NA; cdr3_aa: CASSLVVGQGNEKLFF; cdr3_nt: TGTGCCAGCAGCTTGGTAGTTGGGCAGGGAAACGAAAAACTGTTTTTT
clone_size: NA; j_call: TRBJ2-1; v_call: TRBV19; d_call: NA; cdr3_aa: CASSIGFGTNYNEQFF; cdr3_nt: TGTGCCAGTAGTATAGGTTTTGGGACAAACTACAATGAGCAGTTCTTC
clone_size: NA; j_call: TRBJ2-7; v_call: TRBV11-3; d_call: TRBD1; cdr3_aa: CASSDRGEQYF; cdr3_nt: TGTGCCAGCAGCGACAGGGGCGAGCAGTACTTC
clone_size: NA; j_call: TRBJ2-2; v_call: TRBV13; d_call: NA; cdr3_aa: CASSLFQAYANTGELFF; cdr3_nt: TGTGCCAGCAGCTTATTCCAGGCATACGCGAACACCGGGGAGCTGTTTTTT
clone_size: once; j_call: TRBJ2-3; v_call: TRBV30; d_call: NA; cdr3_aa: CAWGEAGGTDTQYF; cdr3_nt: TGTGCCTGGGGGGAAGCGGGCGGCACAGATACGCAGTATTTT
clone_size: NA; j_call: TRBJ1-2; v_call: TRBV5-4; d_call: NA; cdr3_aa: CASSQGRGGTYGYTF; cdr3_nt: TGCGCCAGCAGCCAAGGTCGGGGGGGAACCTATGGCTACACCTTC
clone_size: NA; j_call: TRBJ2-5; v_call: TRBV7-7; d_call: TRBD1; cdr3_aa: CASSLDREETQYF; cdr3_nt: TGTGCTAGCAGCCTAGACAGGGAAGAGACCCAGTACTTC
clone_size: NA; j_call: TRBJ2-1; v_call: TRBV10-3; d_call: NA; cdr3_aa: CAISAGSEQFF; cdr3_nt: TGTGCCATCAGTGCGGGTAGTGAGCAGTTCTTC
clone_size: NA; j_call: TRBJ2-3; v_call: TRBV7-9; d_call: NA; cdr3_aa: CASSLSVDTQYF; cdr3_nt: TGTGCCAGCAGCTTAAGTGTAGATACGCAGTATTTT
clone_size: few; j_call: TRBJ1-4; v_call: TRBV19; d_call: NA; cdr3_aa: CASGGHTRGNEKLFF; cdr3_nt: TGTGCCAGTGGCGGTCACACCCGGGGTAATGAAAAACTGTTTTTT
clone_size: NA; j_call: TRBJ1-6; v_call: TRBV7-2; d_call: NA; cdr3_aa: CASSLVAFRSSYYNSPLHF; cdr3_nt: TGTGCCAGCAGCTTAGTTGCTTTCCGATCCTCCTATTATAATTCACCCCTCCACTTT
clone_size: NA; j_call: TRBJ2-2; v_call: TRBV6-5; d_call: NA; cdr3_aa: CASSYVTGGTGELFF; cdr3_nt: TGTGCCAGCAGTTACGTGACAGGTGGGACCGGGGAGCTGTTTTTT
clone_size: NA; j_call: TRBJ1-1; v_call: TRBV5-1; d_call: NA; cdr3_aa: CASSSQGGTEAFF; cdr3_nt: TGCGCCAGCAGCTCTCAGGGAGGCACTGAAGCTTTCTTT
clone_size: NA; j_call: TRBJ1-2; v_call: TRBV5-1; d_call: NA; cdr3_aa: CASSLRPQDNYGYTF; cdr3_nt: TGCGCCAGCAGCTTGCGACCTCAGGACAACTATGGCTACACCTTC
clone_size: NA; j_call: TRBJ2-1; v_call: TRBV6-5; d_call: NA; cdr3_aa: CASSYSPVYNEQFF; cdr3_nt: TGTGCCAGCAGTTACTCGCCAGTCTACAATGAGCAGTTCTTC
clone_size: NA; j_call: TRBJ1-1; v_call: TRBV10-3; d_call: NA; cdr3_aa: CAITEGRKNTEAFF; cdr3_nt: TGTGCCATCACCGAGGGACGCAAGAACACTGAAGCTTTCTTT
clone_size: NA; j_call: TRBJ2-7; v_call: TRBV7-9; d_call: NA; cdr3_aa: CASSLVGYEQYF; cdr3_nt: TGTGCCAGCAGCTTAGTAGGCTACGAGCAGTACTTC
clone_size: once; j_call: TRBJ2-4; v_call: TRBV7-8; d_call: NA; cdr3_aa: CASSLVGAGLNIQYF; cdr3_nt: TGTGCCAGCAGCTTAGTAGGGGCAGGGTTAAACATTCAGTACTTC
clone_size: NA; j_call: TRBJ2-7; v_call: TRBV5-5; d_call: NA; cdr3_aa: CASSQTGLSEQYF; cdr3_nt: TGTGCCAGCAGCCAGACAGGCTTGAGCGAGCAGTACTTC